The clone carrying this T cell receptor (beta chain) occurred many times. These data come from a study of CD8 T cells in ankylosing spondylitis. The CDR3 totals 15 residues. V lost 5 bases, J lost 3 bases, and 15 bases lay in between. CDR1 is ENHRY and CDR2 is SYGVKD in the germline V gene. From the 5' RACE reads, TCRdb called clonotypes with MiXCR, one entry per CDR3 protein. The sample comprises more than 150,000 distinct CDR3 sequences, 11% of which are singletons, and almost 30% rests with the top ten. Sequencing was performed on blood, either unsorted or a sorted T cell fraction (not recorded which). This chain links TRBV10-3 with TRBJ2-3; D not resolved. The clonotype comes from a male donor with ankylosing spondylitis or in good health (not recorded which). CDR3 amino acids: CAISQSTLGTDTQYF. For the CDR3, the DNA is TGTGCCATCAGTCAATCTACCCTCGGAACAGATACGCAGTATTTT.